These 31 T cell receptor beta chains came from one sample sequenced in a study of T cells in Graves' hyperthyroidism and ophthalmopathy. RNA transcripts were the template for amplifying TCR beta CDR3 regions. When the TCR CDR3 underwent first-round RT-PCR, the HTBI primer set was used. TCRdb passed the multiplex PCR reads through MiXCR, listing each CDR3 protein once. The sample has more than 500,000 distinct CDR3 sequences; about 16% are singletons. Sequenced: blood. These receptors all come from a woman in her twenties or thirties with Graves' ophthalmopathy.

This clonotype was found many times. J is TRBJ2-4 and V is TRBV5-1; TRBD1 agrees at 8 bases. Unmatched junction bases numbered 10, after V lost 0 bases and J lost 8 bases. The CDR3 has 16 residues. CDR1 is SGHRS and CDR2 is YFSETQ in the germline V gene. In DNA form, the CDR3 reads TGCGCCAGCAGCTTGGGGGACAGGTCCGGTAGGGACATTCAGTACTTC. Its translation: CASSLGDRSGRDIQYF. Looking up the rest from reference TRBV5-1 and TRBJ2-4 gives the full variable domain: KAGVTQTPRYLIKTRGQQVTLSCSPISGHRSVSWYQQTPGQGLQFLFEYFSETQRNKGNFPGRFSGRQFSNSRSEMNVSTLELGDSALYLCASSLGDRSGRDIQYFGAGTRLSVL.

Ten or more counts support this clonotype. This chain links TRBV6-6 with TRBJ1-5; D is undetermined. The CDR3 length is 14 residues. Germline CDR1 MNHNY, CDR2 SVGAGI (reference sequence). V lost 1 base to trimming and J lost 8 bases, with 12 bases between them. For the CDR3, the DNA is TGTGCCAGCAGTTACTACCCCATAAGGGAGCCCCAGCATTTT. Translation gives CASSYYPIREPQHF.

Of note for this clonotype: This may be a read error: a much more frequent sequence differs by one nucleotide. The V gene is TRBV5-1, the J gene TRBJ2-7; D uncertain. The CDR3 covers 14 residues. Germline V CDR1 and CDR2: SGHRS, YFSETQ. Trimming left V 0 bases short and J 5 bases short, with 12 bases between. The CDR3 DNA sequence: TGCGCCAGCAGCTTGGTGTGTACTCGGGACGAGCAGTACTTC. It specifies CASSLVCTRDEQYF.

This clonotype occurred many times. The chain is built from TRBV12-3 or TRBV12-4 and TRBJ1-1; D not resolved. This CDR3 has 13 amino acids. Trimming removed 4 bases at V and 2 bases at J, with 8 bases between. CDR3 DNA: TGTGCCAGCAGTTCTAAGGGAAACACTGAAGCTTTCTTT. It codes for CASSSKGNTEAFF.

In this sample, this clonotype turned up many times. The rearrangement joins TRBV2 to TRBJ2-1; tentatively, D is TRBD1 (6 bases). The CDR3 covers 15 residues. Germline V gives CDR1 SNHLY, CDR2 FYNNEI. V was pared by 10 bases and J by 2 bases, with 18 bases between. The CDR3 coding sequence is TGTGCCACCCTCCGGGACAAGATAACCTACAATGAGCAGTTCTTC. The encoded protein is CATLRDKITYNEQFF.

This chain links TRBV5-1 with TRBJ2-1, with 8 bases matching TRBD1. Looked up from germline, CDR1 is SGHRS and CDR2 is YFSETQ. The junction had 6 bases not matched to a gene; V was cut back by 4 bases and J by 9 bases. The CDR3 is made up of 13 amino acids. The CDR3 DNA reads as TGCGCCAGCAGCGCCGACAGGGGCCGTGAGCAGTTCTTC. Translated, it gives CASSADRGREQFF.

This clonotype was picked up many times. V gene TRBV20-1 combines with J gene TRBJ2-7, with D perhaps TRBD2 (5 bases). The CDR3 has 15 residues. Trimming pared 3 bases from V and 0 bases from J, leaving 15 bases between. CDR1 and CDR2 from the germline V gene are DFQATT and SNEGSKA (reference sequence). CDR3 amino acids: CSASAGRRYSYEQYF. CDR3 coding DNA: TGCAGTGCTAGTGCGGGCAGGAGATACTCCTACGAGCAGTACTTC.

There are a few counts of this clonotype. The rearrangement uses TRBV27 and TRBJ2-7; 12 bases line up with TRBD2. The CDR3 length is 14 residues. Germline CDR1 reads MNHEY; CDR2 reads SMNVEV (reference sequence). Trimming cost V 5 bases and J 7 bases; bases outside gene matches: 6. Here the CDR3 DNA reads TGTGCCAGCAGTACCGGGACTAGCGGGCGGGAGCAGTACTTC. Translation: CASSTGTSGREQYF.

This clonotype has a single count. A read error may account for a junction end that differs from germline. The chain couples TRBV6-1 to TRBJ2-1, with a possible D match to TRBD2 (6 bases). The CDR3 length is 13 residues. CDR1 and CDR2 from the germline V gene are MNHNS and SASEGT. As DNA, the CDR3 is TGTGCCAGCAGGGGGGGACGTGCTGCGGAGCGGTTCTTC. Amino acid sequence: CASRGGRAAERFF.

This clonotype was found many times. This sequence joins TRBV4-3 and TRBJ1-4, with 7 bases that match TRBD1. The CDR3 sequence is 17 residues long. V trimming: 0 bases; J trimming: 4 bases; junction bases outside the gene matches: 8. The germline V gene encodes CDR1 LGHNA and CDR2 YSLEER. The CDR3 sequence: CASSQDRSGTVNEKLFF. The CDR3 DNA reads TGCGCCAGCAGCCAAGATCGAAGCGGGACAGTTAATGAAAAACTGTTTTTT.

This clonotype came up many times. The chain has TRBV2 and TRBJ2-2, with 11 positions matching TRBD2. The CDR3 covers 18 residues. Per the germline V gene, CDR1 is SNHLY and CDR2 is FYNNEI. The J segment lost 0 bases and the V segment lost 1 base, leaving 4 bases of the junction unmatched. CDR3 sequence (DNA): TGTGCCAGCAGTGAAGGGACTAGCGGGTACGCGAACACCGGGGAGCTGTTTTTT. Protein product: CASSEGTSGYANTGELFF.

This clonotype has a handful of counts. J is TRBJ2-7 and V is TRBV29-1; maybe TRBD1 (6 bases). The CDR3 runs 12 residues. The germline gives CDR1 SQVTM, CDR2 ANQGSEA. Trimming removed 7 bases at V and 0 bases at J, with 10 bases between. The CDR3 DNA sequence: TGCAGCGCTCGACAGGACTCCTACGAGCAGTACTTC. Translating it yields CSARQDSYEQYF.

This clonotype was counted only a few times. V and J are TRBV24-1 and TRBJ2-3; D could derive from TRBD1 or TRBD2 (5 bases each). CDR1 is KGHDR, CDR2 SFDVKD, per germline. The length of the CDR3 is 14 residues. V was cut by 9 bases and J by 0 bases, with 12 bases left in between. The CDR3 here is CATRGRISTDTQYF. For the CDR3, the DNA is TGTGCCACCCGGGGCAGGATAAGCACAGATACGCAGTATTTT.

This clonotype was observed many times. This chain uses TRBV4-2 with TRBJ2-3; D is possibly TRBD1 (5 bases). Germline V CDR1 and CDR2: LGHNA, YNFKEQ. Between the trimmed V and J ends, which lost 1 base and 2 bases, there was a span of 13 bases. This CDR3 has 16 amino acids. For the CDR3, the DNA is TGTGCCAGCAGCCAAGCTCCGGCGACAGACACAGATACGCAGTATTTT. Protein product: CASSQAPATDTDTQYF.

This clonotype was seen only a few times. The chain joins TRBV7-2 to TRBJ1-2, with D uncertain. V was shortened by 3 bases and J by 2 bases, with 7 bases between the two germline ends. CDR1 is SGHTA, CDR2 FQGNSA, per germline. This CDR3 is 13 amino acids long. This CDR3 reads CASSFGSNYGYTF. CDR3 nucleotide sequence: TGTGCCAGCAGCTTTGGTTCCAACTATGGCTACACCTTC.

This clonotype has a count of ten or more. V is TRBV5-1 and J is TRBJ1-2, with D tentatively TRBD1 (5 bases). This CDR3 is 17 amino acids long. Germline CDR1 and CDR2: SGHRS and YFSETQ. Trimming removed 4 bases from V and 0 bases from J, with 19 bases in between. Here the CDR3 reads CASSPGRSASPNYGYTF. The CDR3 DNA sequence: TGCGCCAGCAGCCCGGGACGGTCAGCCTCTCCTAACTATGGCTACACCTTC.

Ten or more counts support this clonotype. The chain is built from TRBV7-9 and TRBJ1-2, with TRBD1 identical over 9 bases. CDR3 length: 16 amino acids. The germline gives CDR1 SEHNR, CDR2 FQNEAQ (reference sequence). J lost 5 bases, V lost 5 bases, and 12 bases had no gene match. The DNA for the CDR3 is TGTGCCAGCAGCCGCCCGGGACAGGGAGGCAGTTATGGCTACACCTTC. It codes for CASSRPGQGGSYGYTF.

This clonotype was seen ten or more times. The chain has TRBV13 and TRBJ2-7; D unclear. V lost 4 bases to trimming and J lost 2 bases, with 6 bases between them. Germline V lookup: CDR1 PRHDT, CDR2 FYEKMQ (reference sequence). This CDR3 spans 12 amino acids. CDR3 sequence reads: CASSSRTYEQYF. The CDR3 DNA sequence: TGTGCCAGCAGCTCAAGAACCTACGAGCAGTACTTC.

The V gene is TRBV6-1, the J gene TRBJ1-2, with TRBD1 matching over 10 bases. The germline V gene encodes CDR1 MNHNS and CDR2 SASEGT. V trimming: 1 base; J trimming: 7 bases; junction bases outside the gene matches: 3. This CDR3 spans 14 amino acids. This CDR3 is CASSEEGTGVGYTF. The CDR3 DNA sequence: TGTGCCAGCAGTGAAGAGGGGACAGGGGTTGGCTACACCTTC.

This clonotype was seen more than once but under ten times. The V call is TRBV12-3 or TRBV12-4, the J call TRBJ2-5, with no clear D. CDR3 length: 14 residues. V dropped 5 bases and J dropped 4 bases, with 14 bases sitting between them. Here the CDR3 DNA reads TGTGCCAGCAGTCCACGCGGTCTCGGAGAGACCCAGTACTTC. Amino acids: CASSPRGLGETQYF.

This clonotype was counted only a few times. The CDR3 sequence: CASSQEGESTEAFF. The CDR3 region has the DNA TGCGCCAGCAGCCAAGAGGGGGAGAGCACTGAAGCTTTCTTT. The chain links TRBV4-1 to TRBJ1-1, with a tentative D call TRBD1 (5 bases). The CDR3 is 14 residues long. Germline-derived CDR1 and CDR2 are MGHRA and YSYEKL. V lost 0 bases and J 4 bases, leaving 9 bases between the germline ends.

This clonotype was observed a few times. The chain joins TRBV29-1 to TRBJ2-1, with TRBD2 as a possible D gene (6 bases). The CDR3 consists of 12 residues. The germline V gene encodes CDR1 SQVTM and CDR2 ANQGSEA. Trimming cost V 8 bases and J 4 bases, with 12 bases left between them. The CDR3: CSLRDSYNEQFF. CDR3 coding DNA: TGCAGCTTGCGGGACTCTTACAATGAGCAGTTCTTC.

At least ten counts were recorded for this clonotype. The chain links TRBV30 to TRBJ2-3; 8 nucleotides agree with TRBD1. The germline V gene has CDR1 GTSNPN and CDR2 SVGIG (reference sequence). The CDR3 is 14 residues long. The junction had 2 bases not matched to a gene; V was cut back by 2 bases and J by 1 base. The CDR3: CAWSKGQGTDTQYF. CDR3 bases: TGTGCCTGGAGTAAGGGACAGGGCACAGATACGCAGTATTTT.

This clonotype has ten or more counts. The gene calls are TRBV20-1 and TRBJ2-1, with 10 bases that match TRBD2. This CDR3 spans 14 amino acids. Trimming removed 6 bases from V and 3 bases from J; junction bases left unmatched: 5. Germline CDR1 reads DFQATT; CDR2 reads SNEGSKA (reference sequence). The CDR3 loop is CSALSSGGYNEQFF. DNA for the CDR3: TGCAGTGCCTTATCTAGCGGGGGCTACAATGAGCAGTTCTTC.

This clonotype was seen ten or more times. The chain links TRBV7-9 to TRBJ2-2; D not resolved. Trimming removed 4 bases from V and 4 bases from J, with 16 bases in between. Germline-derived CDR1 and CDR2 are SEHNR and FQNEAQ (reference sequence). The CDR3 is 16 residues long. CDR3 region: CASSSLAYSATGELFF. The CDR3 coding sequence is TGTGCCAGCAGCTCGTTAGCATATTCGGCCACCGGGGAGCTGTTTTTT. The variable domain in full, with the rest retrieved from reference TRBV7-9 and TRBJ2-2, is DTGVSQNPRHKITKRGQNVTFRCDPISEHNRLYWYRQTLGQGPEFLTYFQNEAQLEKSRLLSDRFSAERPKGSFSTLEIQRTEQGDSAMYLCASSSLAYSATGELFFGEGSRLTVL.

This clonotype came up a few times. The chain joins TRBV5-1 to TRBJ2-2; D is unresolved. The V gene's germline CDR1 is SGHRS and CDR2 YFSETQ. V lost 0 bases and J 4 bases, leaving 7 bases between the germline ends. This CDR3 has 14 amino acids. CDR3 residues: CASSLETLTGELFF. The CDR3 nucleotides are TGCGCCAGCAGCTTGGAGACGCTCACCGGGGAGCTGTTTTTT.

This clonotype turned up a few times. A much bigger clone sits one base away, suggesting this may be a read error. The chain joins TRBV2 to TRBJ2-1; D possibly uses TRBD1 or TRBD2 (5 bases each). The germline CDR1 and CDR2 sequences are SNHLY and FYNNEI. This CDR3 region has 13 residues. The CDR3 nucleotides are TGTGCCAGCAGCCGGGACGGCTACAATGAGCAGCTCTTC. Amino acids: CASSRDGYNEQLF.

This clonotype was picked up a small number of times. V and J are TRBV6-1 and TRBJ2-7, with D perhaps matching TRBD1 (5 bases). V lost 5 bases and J lost 4, with 18 bases in between. There are 15 residues in the CDR3. The germline gives CDR1 MNHNS, CDR2 SASEGT. CDR3 region: CASSYGAPLIYEQYF. CDR3 sequence (DNA): TGTGCCAGCAGTTATGGGGCACCGCTTATATACGAGCAGTACTTC.

CDR3 nucleotides: TGCAGTGCTAGCCTAGCGGGAGAAACAGATACGCAGTATTTT. Its protein product is CSASLAGETDTQYF. This chain links TRBV20-1 with TRBJ2-3, with TRBD2 matching over 10 bases. There are 14 residues in the CDR3. Germline V gene sequence: CDR1 DFQATT, CDR2 SNEGSKA (reference sequence). The trim removed 3 bases at V and 3 bases at J, leaving 3 bases unmatched.

This clonotype was recorded a few times. This chain connects TRBV7-9 to TRBJ2-3; D is undetermined. Germline V gene data show CDR1 as SEHNR and CDR2 as FQNEAQ (reference sequence). The CDR3 runs to 14 residues. Deletions cut 3 bases from V and 5 bases from J, with 12 bases between. CDR3 protein: CASSLTGGIDTQYF. The CDR3 nucleotides read TGTGCCAGCAGCTTGACGGGTGGGATAGATACGCAGTATTTT.

The CDR3 is CASSQDSYDSYEQYF. The DNA of the CDR3 is TGCGCCAGCAGCCAAGATAGTTACGACTCCTACGAGCAGTACTTC. This chain joins TRBV4-3 and TRBJ2-7, with D unclear. The CDR3 covers 15 residues. Deletions cut 0 bases from V and 0 bases from J, with 9 bases between. Germline CDR1 LGHNA, CDR2 YSLEER.